Shown below are 24 T cell receptor delta chains from a single sample sequenced in a study of γδ T cells in repeated Plasmodium falciparum infection. Flow sorting of PBMC yielded separate Vgamma9/Vdelta2+ and Vdelta2-negative gammadelta T cell populations for bulk repertoire analysis. TCRdb re-identified clones in the multiplex PCR reads via CATT. The sample has 50,000 or so delta-chain clones, about 1.5% seen once. The sample comprised gamma-delta T cells from blood. The receptors were gathered from a pool of human donors (malaria-infected and uninfected, not separated).

This clone was recorded a few times. A far larger clone is one nucleotide away, so this likely arose from a read error. Other DNA sequences from this sample encode an identical CDR3 as well. The rearrangement uses TRDV1 and TRDJ1, with 7 positions matching TRDD3. The J gene was not available in TCRdb and was assigned here by matching the DNA to germline segments. The V and J ends lost 9 bases and 0 bases, in that order; junction bases with no gene match: 16. Germline V gene lookup returns CDR1 TSWWSYY and CDR2 QGS. The CDR3 sequence is 17 residues long. CDR3 nucleotide sequence: TGTGCTCTCTATTTGGGGGACCCAAAGCACTACACCGATAAACTCATCTTT. Protein product: CALYLGDPKHYTDKLIF.

This clone appeared a few times. The TCRdb protein comes from a much larger clone and disagrees with this DNA's translation at residue 8, likely due to a read error; the protein given here is derived from the DNA. The CDR3 protein is CALGALTADKLIF. The CDR3, as DNA: TGTGCTCTTGGGGCCCTAACCGCCGATAAACTCATCTTT. Although no V gene was called, TRDJ1 is the J gene. This CDR3 comprises 13 residues.

V usage is TRDV1 and J usage is TRDJ1; 12 positions match TRDD3. The J gene is absent in TCRdb and was assigned here via DNA matching to germline. The CDR3 length is 17 residues. Germline CDR1 TSWWSYY, CDR2 QGS. After removal of 1 base from V and 5 bases from J, the junction contained 8 bases not matched to a gene. DNA of the CDR3: TGTGCTCTTGGGGAACGGGCTGGGGGATACGCGAATGATAAACTCATCTTT. Encoded protein: CALGERAGGYANDKLIF.

Only a few counts were recorded for this clone. Translating this DNA gives a protein that differs at residue 11 from the TCRdb one, which belongs to a much larger clone; a read error is likely, and the protein shown is this translation. The V call is TRDV2, the J call TRDJ1, with 7 nucleotides matching TRDD3. Here the J gene was assigned by germline matching of the DNA, as TCRdb has none. Germline assignment: CDR1 GEAIGNYY and CDR2 EKD. This CDR3 is 18 amino acids long. Germline trimming cut 0 bases from V and 0 bases from J; bases unmatched to any gene: 12. The CDR3 protein is CACDTVGLLGKDTDKLIF. The CDR3 region has the DNA TGTGCCTGTGACACCGTGGGCTTACTGGGGAAAGACACCGATAAACTCATCTTT.

Concerning this clone itself: This likely stems from a read error, as it lies one base from a far larger clone. Other DNA sequences in the sample encode the same CDR3. The genes are TRDV1 and TRDJ1, with D perhaps TRDD3 (6 bases). TCRdb carries no J gene annotation; the J gene was assigned here by matching the DNA with germline. Germline CDR1 TSWWSYY, CDR2 QGS. Trimming stripped 1 base from V and 1 base from J, with 28 bases between. CDR3 length: 21 residues. The CDR3 bases are TGTGCTCTTGGGGAACCCCATCCCGTCCCGGGGGACCTGTCCGTCACCGATAAACTCATCTTT. Translating it yields CALGEPHPVPGDLSVTDKLIF.

This clone came up a few times. The TCRdb record carries a much larger clone's protein, which differs from this DNA's translation at residue 4; a read error is the likely cause, and the protein listed here is the DNA translation. The rearrangement joins TRDV3 to TRDJ1; weak D call: TRDD2 (6 bases). Since TCRdb gives no J gene, matching the DNA to germline was used here to assign it. CDR1 and CDR2 (germline): TVYSNPD, GDNSRS (reference sequence). V gave up 1 base and J gave up 0 bases, with 21 bases separating them. This CDR3 has 17 residues. The CDR3 spells CAFTSFPYSGYTDKLIF. The CDR3 bases are TGTGCCTTTACTTCCTTCCCCTATTCCGGGTACACCGATAAACTCATCTTT.

Comment on this clone: The protein in TCRdb stems from a much larger clone and differs at residue 13 from this DNA's translation, likely a read error; here the protein is translated from the DNA. The V segment is TRDV1, and no J call was made; TRDD3, the table's D call, was not compared with the DNA. CDR3 length: 17 residues. Germline CDR1 reads TSWWSYY; CDR2 reads QGS. CDR3 sequence reads: CALGEQLLRSGGLRLIF. The CDR3 DNA sequence: TGTGCTCTTGGGGAACAACTCCTACGGTCTGGGGGATTGCGCCTCATATTT.

This clone appeared many times. Given a much more abundant clone one base away, this may be a read error. The CDR3, as DNA: TGTGCTCTTAGGGAACTACTGGTTGGCATGCTTCCTACACGTCTGGGGGATACCCGCGAATCGTACACCGACAAACTCATCTTT. It translates to CALRELLVGMLPTRLGDTRESYTDKLIF. The chain uses TRDV1 and TRDJ1; 11 positions match TRDD3. TCRdb leaves out the J gene; it was filled in here by matching the DNA to germline. The germline V gene encodes CDR1 TSWWSYY and CDR2 QGS. The CDR3 is 28 residues long.

With regard to this clone: TCRdb lists the protein of a much larger clone for this DNA, which differs at residue 11, so this is likely a read error; the protein given here is translated from the DNA itself. The chain couples TRDV2 to TRDJ1, with 8 bases identical to TRDD3. No J segment appears in TCRdb, so it was assigned here by matching the sequence to germline. The V and J ends lost 4 bases and 9 bases, in that order; junction bases with no gene match: 15. The CDR3 spans 15 residues. Germline V gene lookup returns CDR1 GEAIGNYY and CDR2 EKD. CDR3 sequence (DNA): TGTGCCTGTGATCTACTGGGGGGGCCGGTGCCGGAACTCATCTTT. As protein: CACDLLGGPVPELIF.

A remark on this clone: TCRdb attributes to this sequence the protein of a much larger clone, which differs from the DNA translation at residue 5; a read error is likely, and the protein displayed is translated from the DNA. The chain joins TRDV1 to TRDJ1; 9 bases fit TRDD2. The CDR3 extends over 22 amino acids. V lost 4 bases to trimming and J lost 0 bases; unmatched junction nucleotides: 24. Per germline, CDR1 TSWWSYY and CDR2 QGS. The CDR3 DNA reads as TGTGCTCTTGGGGTACTACCTTCCTACATGGGTGGGGGTCACTCATACACCGATAAACTCATCTTT. Its translation: CALGVLPSYMGGGHSYTDKLIF.

This clone was detected a few times. The TCRdb protein, from a much larger clone, departs from this DNA's translation at residue 10, likely by read error; the protein shown derives from the DNA. The V call is TRDV1, the J call TRDJ1; TRDD3 matches 8 bases. Here the J gene was assigned by germline matching of the DNA, as TCRdb has none. J was trimmed by 4 bases and V by 6 bases; bases with no gene match: 13. CDR3 length equals 16 residues. Germline V gene data show CDR1 as TSWWSYY and CDR2 as QGS. The CDR3: CALGRATLGENDKLIF. The CDR3 DNA reads as TGTGCTCTTGGTAGGGCTACTCTGGGGGAAAACGATAAACTCATCTTT.

Comment on this clone: TCRdb's protein, taken from a much larger clone, differs from this DNA's translation at residue 7, likely owing to a read error; the protein displayed comes from the DNA. The rearrangement joins TRDV1 to TRDJ1; 8 nucleotides align to TRDD3. V shed 3 bases, J shed 1 base, and the junction held 16 bases outside the gene matches. This CDR3 spans 19 amino acids. From germline, CDR1 is TSWWSYY and CDR2 QGS. The DNA of the CDR3 is TGTGCTCTTGGGGACGCCTGCGAATACTGGGGGCCGCTCACCGATAAACTCATCTTT. Amino acids: CALGDACEYWGPLTDKLIF.

This clone was detected only a few times. A far larger clone is off by one base, so a read error is likely. Distinct nucleotide sequences in the sample also encode this CDR3. V and J are TRDV1 and TRDJ1; the D gene is possibly TRDD2 (8 bases). TCRdb lists no J gene, so it was determined here by aligning the DNA to germline. This CDR3 has 18 residues. Germline lookup yields CDR1 TSWWSYY and CDR2 QGS. CDR3 residues: CALTSYVRIWGLTDKLIF. In DNA, the CDR3 is TGTGCCCTTACTTCCTACGTTCGTATCTGGGGGCTAACCGATAAACTCATCTTT.

As regards this clone: This DNA translates differently at residue 13 from the TCRdb protein, which is that of a much larger clone; a read error is likely, and the protein shown is the DNA's own translation. J is TRDJ1 and V is TRDV1, with D possibly TRDD3 on 6 matching bases. The J gene was not available in TCRdb and was assigned here by matching the DNA to germline segments. CDR1 TSWWSYY and CDR2 QGS come from the germline V gene. The CDR3 length is 17 residues. Trimming cost V 2 bases and J 7 bases, with 23 bases left between them. CDR3 in amino acids: CALGETLPLYWESKLIF. In nucleotides, the CDR3 is TGTGCTCTTGGGGAAACTCTCCCATTGTACTGGGAGAGTAAACTCATCTTT.

This clone was counted between two and nine times. TCRdb lists the protein of a much larger clone for this DNA, which differs at residue 13, so this is likely a read error; the protein given here is translated from the DNA itself. The V gene is TRDV1, the J gene TRDJ1, with 8 bases matching TRDD3. TCRdb carries no J gene annotation; the J gene was assigned here by matching the DNA with germline. The germline V gene encodes CDR1 TSWWSYY and CDR2 QGS. The CDR3 is made up of 16 amino acids. CDR3 bases: TGTGCTCTTGGGGAATCTTTCTGGGGGAGGTCCGATGAACTCATCTTT. It yields the protein CALGESFWGRSDELIF.

Details on this clone: TCRdb's entry gives the protein of a much larger clone, which mismatches this DNA's translation at residue 17, likely from a read error; the protein reported here is translated from the DNA. No J gene was called, and the V gene is TRDV1; TRDD3, as called in the table, went unchecked against the DNA. The CDR3 contains 19 residues. The germline gives CDR1 TSWWSYY, CDR2 QGS. The CDR3 sequence is CALGDYSWGIRWDTRQTFF. CDR3 DNA: TGTGCTCTTGGGGACTACAGCTGGGGGATTCGCTGGGACACCCGACAGACGTTTTTC.

This rearrangement joins TRDV1 to TRDJ1; a possible D gene is TRDD2 (5 bases). TCRdb gives no J gene; it was assigned here by matching the DNA to germline. This CDR3 spans 20 amino acids. Germline assignment: CDR1 TSWWSYY and CDR2 QGS. Trimming shortened V by 0 bases and J by 0 bases, and 23 bases separated the two germline ends. CDR3 nucleotides: TGTGCTCTTGGGGAACTTAGTCTGTTACCTATCCTAGATAACACCGATAAACTCATCTTT. Amino acids: CALGELSLLPILDNTDKLIF.

The sample holds a few counts of this clone. A read error likely explains why the TCRdb protein, taken from a much larger clone, differs from this DNA's translation at residue 14; the protein shown is translated from the DNA. The chain joins TRDV1 to TRDJ1; TRDD3 is a possible D gene (6 bases). CDR3 length equals 21 residues. V was clipped by 1 base and J by 2 bases, with 29 bases between them. Germline V CDR1 and CDR2: TSWWSYY, QGS. CDR3 loop: CALGEQAFNWLLGNTTDKLIF. The CDR3, as DNA: TGTGCTCTTGGGGAACAGGCCTTCAATTGGCTGCTGGGGAATACAACCGATAAACTCATCTTT.

This clone was seen a handful of times. For this DNA, TCRdb reports the protein of a much larger clone, which diverges at residue 15, most likely from a read error; the protein presented here is translated directly from the DNA. The V gene is given as TRDV1, and no J gene call is available; the D call of TRDD3 is as the table states it, not checked on the DNA. In germline, CDR1 is TSWWSYY, CDR2 QGS. The CDR3 runs to 16 residues. CDR3 loop: CALRTGGLVYTDKLTF. The CDR3, as DNA: TGTGCTTTAAGAACTGGGGGATTGGTGTACACCGATAAACTCACCTTT.

This clone ranks as medium-sized (0.01 to 0.1%). The V call is TRDV1, the J call TRDJ1; 9 bases line up with TRDD3. The CDR3 loop spans 20 amino acids. Germline CDR1 is TSWWSYY and CDR2 is QGS. The trim removed 1 base at V and 0 bases at J, leaving 15 bases unmatched. This CDR3 is CALGERLAALGDKYTDKLIF. CDR3 in DNA: TGTGCTCTTGGGGAACGGTTGGCTGCACTGGGGGACAAGTACACCGATAAACTCATCTTT.

Comment on this clone: The protein given by TCRdb reflects a much larger clone and differs at residue 12 from this DNA's translation, likely from a read error; the protein shown is the DNA's translation. J is TRDJ1 and V is TRDV1; 8 bases map to TRDD3. Here the J gene was assigned by germline matching of the DNA, as TCRdb has none. From germline, CDR1 is TSWWSYY and CDR2 QGS. V gave up 3 bases and J gave up 2 bases; unmatched junction bases: 17. This CDR3 is built from 19 residues. The CDR3 DNA sequence: TGTGCTCTTGGGGATTCTACGGCTGGGGGACCTCTCACAACCGATAAACTCATCTTT. As protein: CALGDSTAGGPLTTDKLIF.

The chain joins TRDV1 to TRDJ1; 12 nucleotides match TRDD3. Per the germline V gene, CDR1 is TSWWSYY and CDR2 is QGS. This CDR3 is 22 amino acids long. Losses at the gene ends were 4 bases for V and 0 bases for J; bases not matched to a gene: 21. This CDR3 is CALGGTTSLNWGIPTYTDKLIF. The CDR3 region has the DNA TGTGCTCTTGGGGGGACTACGAGTCTAAACTGGGGGATACCCACTTACACCGATAAACTCATCTTT.

This clone showed up many times. TCRdb attributes to this sequence the protein of a much larger clone, which differs from the DNA translation at residue 8; a read error is likely, and the protein displayed is translated from the DNA. This chain joins TRDV1 and TRDJ1, with TRDD3 identical over 11 bases. The V gene end was trimmed by 3 bases and the J gene end by 0 bases; junction bases not matched to a gene: 21. Looked up from germline, CDR1 is TSWWSYY and CDR2 is QGS. The length of the CDR3 is 22 residues. CDR3 residues: CALGDPSLYWGIGSSYTDKLIF. For the CDR3, the DNA is TGTGCTCTTGGGGACCCTTCCCTCTACTGGGGGATAGGGTCGTCGTACACCGATAAACTCATCTTT.

This clone was counted a few times. A single base is all that separates this from a far larger clone, so a read error is likely. The same CDR3 arises from other DNA sequences in this sample as well. The V gene is TRDV1, the J gene TRDJ1; D is undetermined. Germline-derived CDR1 and CDR2 are TSWWSYY and QGS. CDR3 length equals 13 residues. V was cut by 0 bases and J by 8 bases, with 10 bases left in between. CDR3 nucleotide sequence: TGTGCTCTTGGGGAACTCTTGTCCCAAAAACTCATCTTT. It translates to CALGELLSQKLIF.